The 24 T cell receptor beta chains below come from one sample, sequenced in a study of shared clonotypes between healthy human individuals. Measured with immunoSEQ multiplex PCR; TCRdb has only the in-frame clones, and not every one. Found here are more than 2 million clones, about 94% of them singletons; the top ten hold about 0.13%. The source material was naive CD4+ T cells sorted from blood. Subset of the sample: CD45RA+ positively selected. Receptors were obtained from a man aged 18 to 30 in good health.

V usage is TRBV6-6 and J usage is TRBJ1-5; D call uncertain. The CDR3 extends over 15 amino acids. V was trimmed by 5 bases and J by 4 bases, leaving 15 bases between them. Germline CDR1 is MNHNY and CDR2 is SVGAGI (reference sequence). The CDR3 loop reads CASSPRGGPNQPQHF. The CDR3 DNA sequence: TGTGCCAGCAGTCCCCGTGGAGGGCCTAATCAGCCCCAGCATTTT.

As regards this clone: Distinct nucleotide sequences in the sample also encode this CDR3. CDR3 amino acids: CAWSVEGNEQYF. CDR3 nucleotides: TGTGCCTGGAGTGTAGAAGGGAACGAGCAGTACTTC. This chain uses TRBV30 with TRBJ2-7; no firm D call. V gave up 0 bases and J gave up 5 bases, with 8 bases separating them. CDR1 and CDR2 (germline): GTSNPN, SVGIG (reference sequence). CDR3 length equals 12 residues.

The chain employs TRBV28 and TRBJ1-1; a possible D gene is TRBD1 (6 bases). The germline V gene encodes CDR1 MDHEN and CDR2 SYDVKM. This CDR3 spans 16 amino acids. Trimming cost V 3 bases and J 0 bases, with 14 bases left between them. The CDR3 reads CASSLTGGQMNTEAFF. CDR3 nucleotide sequence: TGTGCCAGCAGTTTGACAGGTGGGCAGATGAACACTGAAGCTTTCTTT. Based on the CDR3 plus reference TRBV28 and TRBJ1-1, the full variable domain is DVKVTQSSRYLVKRTGEKVFLECVQDMDHENMFWYRQDPGLGLRLIYFSYDVKMKEKGDIPEGYSVSREKKERFSLILESASTNQTSMYLCASSLTGGQMNTEAFFGQGTRLTVV.

V and J are TRBV7-9 and TRBJ1-6; TRBD1 might be the D (5 bases). The V gene lost 5 bases and the J gene lost 7 bases, with 18 bases spanning the gap. The CDR3 consists of 16 residues. Germline V gene lookup returns CDR1 SEHNR and CDR2 FQNEAQ (reference sequence). The CDR3 region is CASSLQSLRGNSPLHF. CDR3 coding DNA: TGTGCCAGCAGCCTACAGTCTTTGCGGGGGAATTCACCCCTCCACTTT.

This rearrangement joins TRBV5-5 to TRBJ1-4; D is ambiguous. This CDR3 region has 15 residues. Germline V gene sequence: CDR1 SGHKS, CDR2 YYEKEE (reference sequence). The V gene lost 0 bases and the J gene lost 5 bases, with 11 bases spanning the gap. The CDR3 region has the DNA TGTGCCAGCAGCTTGGGTTTTACGGTGAATGAAAAACTGTTTTTT. Amino acid sequence: CASSLGFTVNEKLFF.

This chain connects TRBV5-6 to TRBJ2-3; 7 bases agree with TRBD1. The CDR3 has 14 residues. CDR1 is SGHDT, CDR2 YYEEEE, per germline. V lost 4 bases and J lost 4; bases outside the gene matches: 6. The CDR3 bases are TGTGCCAGCAGCCGACAGGGCCCCCCAGATACGCAGTATTTT. Translation: CASSRQGPPDTQYF.

This clone appeared a single time. In the same sample, other DNA sequences code for this CDR3. The genes are TRBV5-1 and TRBJ2-1; 7 nucleotides match TRBD1. CDR3 length equals 15 residues. Germline V CDR1 and CDR2: SGHRS, YFSETQ. With 0 bases clipped from V and 4 bases from J, the junction kept 4 bases outside the gene matches. CDR3 bases: TGCGCCAGCAGCTTGGAGGGGACAGCGTACAATGAGCAGTTCTTC. This codes for CASSLEGTAYNEQFF.

The rearrangement links TRBV7-3 to TRBJ2-7, with D tentatively TRBD2 (7 bases). CDR3 length: 14 residues. Germline CDR1 and CDR2: SGHTA and FQGTGA. V was trimmed by 5 bases and J by 5 bases, leaving 16 bases between them. CDR3 DNA sequence: TGTGCCAGCAGCCCTCGGGGGGCGCGGGACGAGCAGTACTTC. Amino acid sequence: CASSPRGARDEQYF.

This clone was observed once. The J gene is TRBJ1-2, the V gene TRBV11-2, with 7 bases fitting TRBD1. From germline, CDR1 is SGHAT and CDR2 FQNNGV. The CDR3 is 15 residues long. V lost 4 bases and J lost 5; bases outside the gene matches: 10. CDR3 DNA sequence: TGTGCCAGCAGCTACAGTCCCGGGACAGCTTATGGCTACACCTTC. Protein: CASSYSPGTAYGYTF. The variable domain in full, completed from reference TRBV11-2 and TRBJ1-2, reads EAGVAQSPRYKIIEKRQSVAFWCNPISGHATLYWYQQILGQGPKLLIQFQNNGVVDDSQLPKDRFSAERLKGVDSTLKIQPAKLEDSAVYLCASSYSPGTAYGYTFGSGTRLTVV.

J is TRBJ2-3 and V is TRBV5-4; 10 bases align to TRBD2. Germline-derived CDR1 and CDR2 are SGHNT and YYREEE (reference sequence). This CDR3 has 14 amino acids. Trimming took 5 bases from V and 4 from J; bases not matched to a gene: 4. CDR3 region: CASRASGGADTQYF. The CDR3 DNA reads TGTGCCAGCAGGGCAAGCGGGGGGGCAGATACGCAGTATTTT.

V usage is TRBV4-1 and J usage is TRBJ2-3; 7 bases match TRBD2. There are 16 residues in the CDR3. Trimming cost V 2 bases and J 2 bases; bases outside gene matches: 7. Per the germline V gene, CDR1 is MGHRA and CDR2 is YSYEKL. The DNA for the CDR3 is TGCGCCAGCAGCCAAAGACTAGCAGAAGACACAGATACGCAGTATTTT. This gives the protein CASSQRLAEDTDTQYF.

J is TRBJ1-4 and V is TRBV28; possible D gene TRBD1, 5 bases. Trimming removed 3 bases at V and 7 bases at J, with 9 bases between. CDR3 length: 13 amino acids. Germline V gene sequence: CDR1 MDHEN, CDR2 SYDVKM. The CDR3 loop reads CASSFLGGEKLFF. The DNA for the CDR3 is TGTGCCAGCAGTTTTTTGGGGGGTGAAAAACTGTTTTTT.

The chain is built from TRBV11-3 and TRBJ1-1; 7 nucleotides match TRBD1. The CDR3 runs to 14 residues. Trimming cost V 4 bases and J 4 bases; bases outside gene matches: 6. Germline CDR1 is SGHNT and CDR2 is YENEEA. CDR3 region: CASSSGQASTEAFF. The CDR3 DNA sequence: TGTGCCAGCAGCTCCGGACAGGCCTCCACTGAAGCTTTCTTT.

The chain has TRBV4-1 and TRBJ1-5; D possibly corresponds to TRBD1 (6 bases). CDR3 length equals 17 residues. The V gene lost 2 bases and the J gene lost 0 bases, with 14 bases spanning the gap. Germline CDR1 is MGHRA and CDR2 is YSYEKL. The CDR3 coding sequence is TGCGCCAGCAGCCAATCACAGGGATTTTATAGCAATCAGCCCCAGCATTTT. This codes for CASSQSQGFYSNQPQHF.

CDR3 protein: CASSKDSGTRFGELFF. For the CDR3, the DNA is TGTGCCAGCAGCAAGGATTCCGGGACTAGATTCGGGGAGCTGTTTTTT. The chain recombines TRBV21-1 with TRBJ2-2; the table's TRBD2 call for D was not verified on the DNA. TRBV21-1 is deemed a pseudogene. The CDR3 totals 16 residues.

The chain joins TRBV6-1 to TRBJ1-6; D unclear. The V gene lost 7 bases and the J gene lost 10 bases, with 11 bases spanning the gap. The CDR3 is 12 amino acids. Germline V gene sequence: CDR1 MNHNS, CDR2 SASEGT. The CDR3 DNA is TGTGCCAGCACCTCAGGCTCCTCACCCCTCCACTTT. Protein: CASTSGSSPLHF.

The chain employs TRBV6-5 and TRBJ2-5; a possible D gene is TRBD2 (6 bases). V lost 8 bases to trimming and J lost 4 bases, with 8 bases between them. Looked up from germline, CDR1 is MNHEY and CDR2 is SVGAGI. CDR3 length: 11 amino acids. Here the CDR3 DNA reads TGTGCCAGCCAGGGAGGAGAGACCCAGTACTTC. Encoded protein: CASQGGETQYF.

Worth noting for this clone: A junction end diverges from the germline sequence, so it may reflect a read error. The J gene is TRBJ1-1, the V gene TRBV5-1; 9 positions match TRBD1. CDR1 is SGHRS and CDR2 is YFSETQ in the germline V gene. The CDR3 is 15 amino acids. The CDR3 protein is CASSNRQGGNTEAFF. As DNA, the CDR3 is TGCGCCAGCAGCAATCGACAGGGGGGGAACACTGAAGCCTTCTTT.

The CDR3 sequence is CASSPHDPIHTEAFF. The CDR3 nucleotides are TGTGCCAGCTCACCACACGACCCAATTCACACTGAAGCTTTCTTT. The chain links TRBV18 to TRBJ1-1, with no clear D. The CDR3 runs 15 residues. CDR1 and CDR2 (germline): KGHSH, LQKENI. Trimming cost V 1 base and J 3 bases, with 12 bases left between them. Looking up the rest from reference TRBV18 and TRBJ1-1 gives the full variable domain: NAGVMQNPRHLVRRRGQEARLRCSPMKGHSHVYWYRQLPEEGLKFMVYLQKENIIDESGMPKERFSAEFPKEGPSILRIQQVVRGDSAAYFCASSPHDPIHTEAFFGQGTRLTVV.

The V gene is TRBV5-1, the J gene TRBJ1-1; the match to TRBD1 covers 9 bases. The V and J ends lost 4 bases and 11 bases, in that order; junction bases with no gene match: 12. CDR1 is SGHRS and CDR2 is YFSETQ in the germline V gene. This CDR3 region has 14 residues. The CDR3 DNA reads TGCGCCAGCAGCCCGACCGGGACAGGGAGGGATGCTTTCTTT. This gives the protein CASSPTGTGRDAFF. The full variable domain, its missing parts supplied by reference TRBV5-1 and TRBJ1-1, is KAGVTQTPRYLIKTRGQQVTLSCSPISGHRSVSWYQQTPGQGLQFLFEYFSETQRNKGNFPGRFSGRQFSNSRSEMNVSTLELGDSALYLCASSPTGTGRDAFFGQGTRLTVV.

The rearrangement links TRBV4-3 to TRBJ2-1, with D tentatively TRBD2 (6 bases). Trimming took off 3 bases at V and 10 bases at J, with 13 bases between the two ends. This CDR3 is built from 13 residues. Germline V gives CDR1 LGHNA, CDR2 YSLEER. The CDR3 region is CASSQNQGGEQFF. DNA for the CDR3: TGCGCCAGCAGCCAGAACCAGGGAGGAGAGCAGTTCTTC.

The V gene is TRBV30, the J gene TRBJ2-7, with 11 bases identical to TRBD2. This CDR3 spans 15 amino acids. The germline CDR1 and CDR2 sequences are GTSNPN and SVGIG (reference sequence). J was trimmed by 2 bases and V by 2 bases; bases with no gene match: 5. CDR3 protein: CAWSFSGGAPYEQYF. The CDR3 DNA reads as TGTGCCTGGAGTTTTAGCGGGGGGGCCCCCTACGAGCAGTACTTC. The full variable domain, its missing parts supplied by reference TRBV30 and TRBJ2-7, is SQTIHQWPATLVQPVGSPLSLECTVEGTSNPNLYWYRQAAGRGLQLLFYSVGIGQISSEVPQNLSASRPQDRQFILSSKKLLLSDSGFYLCAWSFSGGAPYEQYFGPGTRLTVT.

This chain joins TRBV18 and TRBJ2-3; D call uncertain. Germline CDR1 and CDR2: KGHSH and LQKENI. The V and J ends lost 3 bases and 2 bases respectively, with 9 bases between them. The CDR3 is made up of 14 amino acids. The CDR3 loop reads CASSPQDHTDTQYF. The DNA for the CDR3 is TGTGCCAGCTCACCCCAGGATCACACAGATACGCAGTATTTT.

To note about this clone: The same CDR3 can be traced to other DNA sequences in this sample. The genes are TRBV6-5 and TRBJ2-7; D remains unclear. CDR3 length: 14 residues. Germline assignment: CDR1 MNHEY and CDR2 SVGAGI. The V gene lost 3 bases and the J gene lost 4 bases, with 13 bases spanning the gap. For the CDR3, the DNA is TGTGCCAGCAGTTATTCACGGGCAGGTTACGAGCAGTACTTC. Translation: CASSYSRAGYEQYF.